The entry below gives a single T cell receptor (beta chain) sequence along with its context. Its antigen is as yet unknown. The PCR used 60 Vbeta and 13 Jbeta primers. Authors' analysis steps: Unique TCR beta chains totaled approximately 83 million in a later count, with roughly 12 million of them shared. TCRdb's table, derived via immunoSEQ multiplex PCR, lists solely in-frame clones and lacks some. The V and J calls and clone size are taken from that table; D and trimming were inferred from the DNA. The sample's table shows about 84,000 clones. This entry belongs to a study of cytomegalovirus exposure and HLA in healthy donors. The study's findings and limits: Some V segments (TRBV6-2 and TRBV6-3 among them) were excluded as indistinguishable. Later work showed greater clonal expansion in HLA-associated TCR beta chains than in equally common others.

Germline values: CDR1 LNHDA, CDR2 SQIVND (reference sequence). The CDR3 runs 14 residues. After removal of 4 bases from V and 5 bases from J, the junction contained 7 bases not matched to a gene. Though probably carrying unrecorded immune exposures, donors were nominally healthy at sampling. This TCR came from a man over 45 in good health and CMV-seronegative. The chain has TRBV19 and TRBJ1-1; 7 bases align to TRBD1. Source material: PBMCs. The CDR3 region is CASSNPGGITEAFF. CDR3 coding DNA: TGTGCCAGTAGTAATCCAGGGGGAATAACTGAAGCTTTCTTT.